The 16 T cell receptor beta chains below come from one sample, sequenced in a study of blood T cell repertoires in COVID-19. This table comes from immunoSEQ multiplex PCR, and its TCRdb copy is limited to in-frame clones, with some not included. The data hold about 16,000 clones, with 80% to 90% observed a single time. Sequenced material: peripheral blood. Source of these receptors: an elderly man with acute or convalescent COVID-19.

The chain has TRBV23-1 and TRBJ2-7; the match to TRBD1 covers 7 bases. TRBV23-1 is an open reading frame, and its role is uncertain. This CDR3 is 14 amino acids long. V shed 4 bases, J shed 0 bases, and the junction held 3 bases outside the gene matches. The CDR3: CASSRQGVSYEQYF. The CDR3 nucleotides read TGCGCCAGCAGTCGGCAGGGGGTCTCCTACGAGCAGTACTTC.

The V gene is TRBV9, the J gene TRBJ2-5; 14 bases align to TRBD2. CDR3 length equals 16 residues. Germline values: CDR1 SGDLS, CDR2 YYNGEE. V was pared by 3 bases and J by 5 bases, with 6 bases of the junction left unmatched. The CDR3 DNA follows: TGTGCCAGCAGCGAGGGACGACTAGCGGGAGGGGAGACCCAGTACTTC. This gives the protein CASSEGRLAGGETQYF.

This clone came up once. This chain uses TRBV6-1 with TRBJ1-6; D is unresolved. The V gene lost 2 bases and the J gene lost 10 bases, with 12 bases spanning the gap. The CDR3 is made up of 14 amino acids. Germline V gene lookup returns CDR1 MNHNS and CDR2 SASEGT. The CDR3 is CASSENGSGSPLHF. The CDR3 DNA is TGTGCCAGCAGTGAAAATGGGAGTGGATCACCCCTCCACTTT.

The chain combines TRBV5-6 with TRBJ2-7, with 8 bases identical to TRBD1. The CDR3 extends over 14 amino acids. CDR1 is SGHDT, CDR2 YYEEEE, per germline. J was trimmed by 4 bases and V by 3 bases; bases with no gene match: 6. CDR3 bases: TGTGCCAGCAGCTCCGGGACAGGTGCGTACGAGCAGTACTTC. Encoded protein: CASSSGTGAYEQYF.

This clone was observed a handful of times. This chain uses TRBV5-1 with TRBJ1-1; maybe TRBD1 (6 bases). The CDR3 runs 14 residues. V was shortened by 1 base and J by 2 bases, with 9 bases between the two germline ends. CDR1 and CDR2 (germline): SGHRS, YFSETQ. In DNA form, the CDR3 reads TGCGCCAGCAGCTTGTGGGACACCAACACTGAAGCTTTCTTT. Translating gives CASSLWDTNTEAFF.

The chain uses TRBV11-3 and TRBJ2-2; D unresolved. CDR1 and CDR2 from the germline V gene are SGHNT and YENEEA. Trimming pared 1 base from V and 7 bases from J, leaving 4 bases between. The length of the CDR3 is 12 residues. The DNA of the CDR3 is TGTGCCAGCAGCTTAGGCGACGGGGAGCTGTTTTTT. It yields the protein CASSLGDGELFF.

The V and J genes are TRBV29-1 and TRBJ2-1; D is ambiguous. Deletions cut 4 bases from V and 4 bases from J, with 14 bases between. This CDR3 has 14 amino acids. The germline V gene encodes CDR1 SQVTM and CDR2 ANQGSEA. The chain's CDR3 is CSVGVGAIYNEQFF. CDR3 coding DNA: TGCAGCGTTGGGGTTGGAGCCATATACAATGAGCAGTTCTTC.

About this clone: The sample has other DNA sequences that encode this CDR3 too. V gene TRBV5-1 combines with J gene TRBJ2-5, with 8 bases matching TRBD1. CDR1 is SGHRS, CDR2 YFSETQ, per germline. Trimming at V came to 4 bases and at J to 5 bases, leaving 7 bases not matched to a gene. The CDR3 is 14 residues long. The CDR3 sequence is CASSLTGAGETQYF. CDR3 sequence (DNA): TGCGCCAGCAGCCTGACAGGGGCAGGGGAGACCCAGTACTTC.

The chain links TRBV19 to TRBJ1-4, with 8 bases identical to TRBD1. Germline V lookup: CDR1 LNHDA, CDR2 SQIVND (reference sequence). This CDR3 has 14 residues. Trimming cost V 4 bases and J 7 bases; bases outside gene matches: 5. CDR3 nucleotide sequence: TGTGCCAGTAGTAGCCGACAGGGGTTTGAAAAACTGTTTTTT. As protein: CASSSRQGFEKLFF.

The J gene is TRBJ2-1, the V gene TRBV2, with 7 bases fitting TRBD2. This CDR3 is built from 15 residues. CDR1 and CDR2 (germline): SNHLY, FYNNEI. V lost 5 bases, J lost 1 base, and 5 bases stayed unmatched. CDR3 protein: CASSRREASYNEQFF. DNA of the CDR3: TGTGCCAGCAGTCGACGGGAGGCTTCCTACAATGAGCAGTTCTTC.

The V gene is TRBV5-1, the J gene TRBJ2-3; D possibly corresponds to TRBD2 (5 bases). The V end was cut by 2 bases, the J end by 4 bases, with 29 bases between. This CDR3 comprises 20 residues. CDR1 is SGHRS and CDR2 is YFSETQ in the germline V gene. For the CDR3, the DNA is TGCGCCAGCAGCTTAAACAATATCCCTAAGCGAGGGAGCGGCCCAGATACGCAGTATTTT. It translates to CASSLNNIPKRGSGPDTQYF. The whole variable domain, remainder taken from reference TRBV5-1 and TRBJ2-3, is KAGVTQTPRYLIKTRGQQVTLSCSPISGHRSVSWYQQTPGQGLQFLFEYFSETQRNKGNFPGRFSGRQFSNSRSEMNVSTLELGDSALYLCASSLNNIPKRGSGPDTQYFGPGTRLTVL.

The chain uses TRBV7-2 and TRBJ2-7, with D tentatively TRBD1 (5 bases). CDR1 SGHTA and CDR2 FQGNSA come from the germline V gene. V was pared by 5 bases and J by 0 bases, with 11 bases between. This CDR3 is built from 14 residues. CDR3 bases: TGTGCCAGCAGCCCGCACAGGAGCTCCTACGAGCAGTACTTC. Its protein is CASSPHRSSYEQYF.

The V gene is TRBV5-6, the J gene TRBJ2-5; 9 nucleotides line up with TRBD2. The CDR3 is 14 residues long. CDR1 is SGHDT, CDR2 YYEEEE, per germline. The V and J ends lost 3 bases and 4 bases, in that order; junction bases with no gene match: 4. The CDR3 DNA follows: TGTGCCAGCAGCTGGAGTAGCGGGGGAGAGACCCAGTACTTC. Translating gives CASSWSSGGETQYF.

The chain joins TRBV2 to TRBJ2-3; 7 positions agree with TRBD2. The CDR3 totals 14 residues. J lost 5 bases, V lost 1 base, and 3 bases had no gene match. Germline CDR1 is SNHLY and CDR2 is FYNNEI. The CDR3 region is CASSEGPGGDTQYF. The DNA for the CDR3 is TGTGCCAGCAGTGAAGGGCCGGGGGGAGATACGCAGTATTTT.

The chain couples TRBV10-2 to TRBJ1-4, with D possibly being TRBD1 (6 bases). The CDR3 is 15 residues long. CDR1 and CDR2 (germline): WSHSY, SAAADI. V shed 4 bases and J shed 3 bases, with 12 bases lying between them. CDR3 sequence (DNA): TGCGCCAGCAGTGGAACAGGGATTGCTAATGAAAAACTGTTTTTT. This translates into CASSGTGIANEKLFF.

V and J are TRBV6-5 and TRBJ2-5; unclear D gene. The CDR3 runs to 14 residues. Germline V lookup: CDR1 MNHEY, CDR2 SVGAGI. V gave up 5 bases and J gave up 5 bases, with 15 bases separating them. CDR3 amino acids: CASSPTESRETQYF. CDR3 nucleotide sequence: TGTGCCAGCAGTCCAACTGAGTCACGGGAGACCCAGTACTTC.